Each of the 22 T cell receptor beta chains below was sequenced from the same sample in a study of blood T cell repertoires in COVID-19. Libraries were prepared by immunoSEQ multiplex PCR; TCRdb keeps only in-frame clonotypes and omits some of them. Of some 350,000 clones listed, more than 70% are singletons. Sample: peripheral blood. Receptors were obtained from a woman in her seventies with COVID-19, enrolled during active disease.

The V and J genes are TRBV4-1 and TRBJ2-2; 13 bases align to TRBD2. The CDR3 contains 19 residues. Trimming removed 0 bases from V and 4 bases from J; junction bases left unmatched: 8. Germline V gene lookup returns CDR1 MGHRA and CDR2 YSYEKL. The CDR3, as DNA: TGCGCCAGCAGCCAAGATATACCGGGACTAGCGGGACTCACCGGGGAGCTGTTTTTT. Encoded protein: CASSQDIPGLAGLTGELFF.

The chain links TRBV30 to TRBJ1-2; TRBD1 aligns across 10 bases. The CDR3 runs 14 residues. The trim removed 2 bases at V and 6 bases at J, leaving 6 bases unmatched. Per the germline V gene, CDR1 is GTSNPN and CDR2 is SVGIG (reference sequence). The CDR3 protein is CAWSTTGGGHGYTF. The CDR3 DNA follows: TGTGCCTGGAGTACGACAGGGGGCGGGCATGGCTACACCTTC.

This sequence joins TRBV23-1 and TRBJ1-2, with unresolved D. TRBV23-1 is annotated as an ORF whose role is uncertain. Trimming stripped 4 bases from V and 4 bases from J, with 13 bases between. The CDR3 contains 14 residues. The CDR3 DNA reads TGCGCCAGCAGTCGGGAAGGAGGTCCCTATGGCTACACCTTC. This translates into CASSREGGPYGYTF.

CDR3 protein: CASSVGHPASNQPQHF. CDR3 DNA sequence: TGTGCCAGCAGTGTAGGACACCCCGCGAGCAATCAGCCCCAGCATTTT. V and J are TRBV6-1 and TRBJ1-5; weak D call: TRBD1 (5 bases). The V gene's germline CDR1 is MNHNS and CDR2 SASEGT. V gave up 4 bases and J gave up 1 base, with 14 bases separating them. This CDR3 spans 16 amino acids.

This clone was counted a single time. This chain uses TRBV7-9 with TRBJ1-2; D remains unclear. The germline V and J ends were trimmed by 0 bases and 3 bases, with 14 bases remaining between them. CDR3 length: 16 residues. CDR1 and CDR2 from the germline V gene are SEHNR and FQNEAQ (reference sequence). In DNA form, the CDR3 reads TGTGCCAGCAGCTTAGCTCATCGTCAGGCAGACTATGGCTACACCTTC. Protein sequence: CASSLAHRQADYGYTF.

The DNA of the CDR3 is TGTGCCAGCAGTTTCCTAGGGGGCGACTATGGCTACACCTTC. Protein sequence: CASSFLGGDYGYTF. The V and J genes are TRBV27 and TRBJ1-2; 7 bases line up with TRBD1. Germline trimming cut 3 bases from V and 3 bases from J; bases unmatched to any gene: 4. The CDR3 has 14 residues. From germline, CDR1 is MNHEY and CDR2 SMNVEV (reference sequence).

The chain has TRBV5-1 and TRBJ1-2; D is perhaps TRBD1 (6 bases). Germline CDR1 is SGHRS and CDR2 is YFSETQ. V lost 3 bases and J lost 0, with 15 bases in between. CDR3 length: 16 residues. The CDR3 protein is CASSSKGQGTNYGYTF. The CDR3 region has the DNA TGCGCCAGCAGCTCAAAGGGGCAGGGGACTAACTATGGCTACACCTTC.

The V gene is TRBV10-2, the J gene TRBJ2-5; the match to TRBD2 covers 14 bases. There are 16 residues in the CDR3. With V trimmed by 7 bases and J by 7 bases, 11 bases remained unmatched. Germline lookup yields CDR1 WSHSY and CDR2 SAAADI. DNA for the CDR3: TGCGCCAGCATTCGACTAGCGGGGGGGTTTAGGGTGACCCAGTACTTC. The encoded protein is CASIRLAGGFRVTQYF.

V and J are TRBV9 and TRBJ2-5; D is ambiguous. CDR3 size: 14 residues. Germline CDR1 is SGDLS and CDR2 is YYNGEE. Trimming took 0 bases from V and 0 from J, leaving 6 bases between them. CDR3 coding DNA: TGTGCCAGCAGCGTAGGCCAGTACCAAGAGACCCAGTACTTC. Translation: CASSVGQYQETQYF.

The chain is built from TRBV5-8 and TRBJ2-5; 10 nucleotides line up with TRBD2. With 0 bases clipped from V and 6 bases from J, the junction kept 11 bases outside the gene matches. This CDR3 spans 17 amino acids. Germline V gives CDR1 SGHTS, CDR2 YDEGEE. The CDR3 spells CASSLESRGLATKTQYF. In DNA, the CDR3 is TGTGCCAGCAGCTTGGAATCCCGGGGACTAGCGACGAAGACCCAGTACTTC.

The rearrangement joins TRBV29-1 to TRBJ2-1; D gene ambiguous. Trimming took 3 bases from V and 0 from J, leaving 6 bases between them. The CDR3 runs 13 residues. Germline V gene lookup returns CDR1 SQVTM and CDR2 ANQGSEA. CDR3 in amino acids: CSVESLSYNEQFF. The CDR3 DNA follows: TGCAGCGTTGAGTCTCTCTCCTACAATGAGCAGTTCTTC.

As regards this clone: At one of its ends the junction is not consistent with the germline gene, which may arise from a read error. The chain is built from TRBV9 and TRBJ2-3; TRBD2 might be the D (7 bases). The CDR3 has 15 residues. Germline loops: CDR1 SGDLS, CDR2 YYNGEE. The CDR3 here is CASTVEAGATDTQYF. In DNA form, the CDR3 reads TGTGCCAGCACCGTAGAGGCGGGGGCCACAGATACGCAGTATTTT.

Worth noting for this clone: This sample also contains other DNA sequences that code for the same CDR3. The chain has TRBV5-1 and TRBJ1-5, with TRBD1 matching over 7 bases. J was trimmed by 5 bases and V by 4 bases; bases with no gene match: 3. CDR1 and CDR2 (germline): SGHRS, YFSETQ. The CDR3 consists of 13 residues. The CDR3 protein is CASSLDRDQPQHF. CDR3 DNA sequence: TGCGCCAGCAGCCTCGACAGGGATCAGCCCCAGCATTTT.

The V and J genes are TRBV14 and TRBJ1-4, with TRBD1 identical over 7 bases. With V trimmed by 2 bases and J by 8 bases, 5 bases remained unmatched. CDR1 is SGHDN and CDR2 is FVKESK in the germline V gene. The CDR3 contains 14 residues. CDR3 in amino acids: CASSQTGVIEKLFF. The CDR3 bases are TGTGCCAGCAGCCAAACAGGGGTAATCGAAAAACTGTTTTTT.

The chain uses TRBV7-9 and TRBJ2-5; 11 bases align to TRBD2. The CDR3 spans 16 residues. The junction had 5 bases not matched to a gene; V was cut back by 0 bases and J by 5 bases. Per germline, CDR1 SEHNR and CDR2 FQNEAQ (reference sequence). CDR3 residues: CASSLASGGAEETQYF. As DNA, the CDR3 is TGTGCCAGCAGCTTAGCTAGCGGGGGGGCCGAGGAGACCCAGTACTTC.

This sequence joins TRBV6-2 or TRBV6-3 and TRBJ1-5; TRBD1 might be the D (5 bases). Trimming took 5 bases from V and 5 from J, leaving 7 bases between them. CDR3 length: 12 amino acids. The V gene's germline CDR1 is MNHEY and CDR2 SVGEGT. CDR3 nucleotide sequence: TGTGCCAGCAGTCGGGGGGATCAGCCCCAGCATTTT. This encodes CASSRGDQPQHF.

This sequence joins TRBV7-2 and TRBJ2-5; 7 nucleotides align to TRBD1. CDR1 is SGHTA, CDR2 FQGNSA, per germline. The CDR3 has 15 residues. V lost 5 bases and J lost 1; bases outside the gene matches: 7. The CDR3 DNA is TGTGCCAGCAGCGTTCAAGCAGGGGGCCAAGAGACCCAGTACTTC. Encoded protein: CASSVQAGGQETQYF.

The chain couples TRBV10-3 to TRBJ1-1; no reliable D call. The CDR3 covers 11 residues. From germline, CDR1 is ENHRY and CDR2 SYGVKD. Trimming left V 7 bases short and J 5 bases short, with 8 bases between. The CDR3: CAIMSSTEAFF. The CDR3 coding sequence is TGTGCCATCATGAGTTCTACTGAAGCTTTCTTT.

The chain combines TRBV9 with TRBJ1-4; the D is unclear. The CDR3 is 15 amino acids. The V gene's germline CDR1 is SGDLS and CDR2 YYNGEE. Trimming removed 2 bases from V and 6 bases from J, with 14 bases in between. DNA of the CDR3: TGTGCCAGCAGCGTGTCGGCGGGGTTTGATGAAAAACTGTTTTTT. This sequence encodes CASSVSAGFDEKLFF.

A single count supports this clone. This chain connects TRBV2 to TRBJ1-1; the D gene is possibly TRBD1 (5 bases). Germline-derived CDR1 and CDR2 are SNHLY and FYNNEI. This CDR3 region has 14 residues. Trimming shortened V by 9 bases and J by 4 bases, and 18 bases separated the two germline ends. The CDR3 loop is CASASRVSGTEAFF. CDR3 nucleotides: TGTGCCAGTGCATCCAGGGTTTCGGGCACTGAAGCTTTCTTT.

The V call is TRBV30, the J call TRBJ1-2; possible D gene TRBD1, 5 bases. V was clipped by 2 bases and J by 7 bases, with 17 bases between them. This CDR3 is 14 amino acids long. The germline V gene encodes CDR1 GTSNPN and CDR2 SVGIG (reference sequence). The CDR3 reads CAWSRRGTVSGYTF. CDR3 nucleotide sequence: TGTGCCTGGAGTCGAAGGGGTACGGTCTCTGGCTACACCTTC.

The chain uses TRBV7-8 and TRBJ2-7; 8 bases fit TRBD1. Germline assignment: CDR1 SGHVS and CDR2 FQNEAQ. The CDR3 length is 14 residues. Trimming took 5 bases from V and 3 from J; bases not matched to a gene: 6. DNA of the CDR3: TGTGCCAGCAGCCCTAGCGACAGGGGCTACGAGCAGTACTTC. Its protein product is CASSPSDRGYEQYF.